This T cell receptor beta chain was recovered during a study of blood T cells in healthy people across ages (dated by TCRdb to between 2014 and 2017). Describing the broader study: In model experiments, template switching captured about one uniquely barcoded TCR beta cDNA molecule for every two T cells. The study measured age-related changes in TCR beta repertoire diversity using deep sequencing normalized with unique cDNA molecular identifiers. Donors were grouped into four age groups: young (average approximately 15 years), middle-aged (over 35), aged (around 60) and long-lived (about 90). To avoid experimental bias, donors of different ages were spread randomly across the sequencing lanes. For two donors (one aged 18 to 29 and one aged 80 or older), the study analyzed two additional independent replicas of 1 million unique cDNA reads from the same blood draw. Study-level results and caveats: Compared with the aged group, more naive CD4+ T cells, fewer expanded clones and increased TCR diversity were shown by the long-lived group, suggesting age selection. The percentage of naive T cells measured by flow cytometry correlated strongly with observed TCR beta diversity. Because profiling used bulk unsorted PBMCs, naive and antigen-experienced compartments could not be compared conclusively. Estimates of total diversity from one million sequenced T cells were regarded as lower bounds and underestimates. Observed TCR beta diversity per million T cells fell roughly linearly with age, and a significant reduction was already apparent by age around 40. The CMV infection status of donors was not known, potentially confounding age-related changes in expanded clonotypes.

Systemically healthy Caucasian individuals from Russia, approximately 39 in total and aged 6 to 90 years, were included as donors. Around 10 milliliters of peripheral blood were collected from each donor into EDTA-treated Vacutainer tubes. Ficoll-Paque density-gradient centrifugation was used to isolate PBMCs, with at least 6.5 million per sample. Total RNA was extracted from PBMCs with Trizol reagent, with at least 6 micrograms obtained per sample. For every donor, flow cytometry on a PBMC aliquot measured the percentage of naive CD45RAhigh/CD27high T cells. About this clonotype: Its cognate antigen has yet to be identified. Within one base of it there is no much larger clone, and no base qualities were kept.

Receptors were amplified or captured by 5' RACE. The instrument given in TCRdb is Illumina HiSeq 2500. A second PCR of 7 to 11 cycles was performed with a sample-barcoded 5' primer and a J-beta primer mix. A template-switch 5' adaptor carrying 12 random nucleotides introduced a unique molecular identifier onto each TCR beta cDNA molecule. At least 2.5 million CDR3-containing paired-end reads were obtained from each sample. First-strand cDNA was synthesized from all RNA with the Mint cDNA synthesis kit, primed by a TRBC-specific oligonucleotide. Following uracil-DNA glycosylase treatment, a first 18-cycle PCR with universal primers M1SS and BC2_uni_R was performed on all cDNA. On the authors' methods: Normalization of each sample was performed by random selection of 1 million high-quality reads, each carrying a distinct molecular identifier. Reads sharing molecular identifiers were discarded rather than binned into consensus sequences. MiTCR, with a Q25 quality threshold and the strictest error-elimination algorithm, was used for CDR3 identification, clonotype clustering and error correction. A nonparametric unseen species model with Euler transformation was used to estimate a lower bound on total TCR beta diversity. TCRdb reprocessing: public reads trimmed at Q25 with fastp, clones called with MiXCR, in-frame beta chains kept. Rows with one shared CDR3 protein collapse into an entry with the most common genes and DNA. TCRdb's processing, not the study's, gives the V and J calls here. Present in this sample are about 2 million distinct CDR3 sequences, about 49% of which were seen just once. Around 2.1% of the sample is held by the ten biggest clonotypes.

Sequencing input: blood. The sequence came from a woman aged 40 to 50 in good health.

The DNA sequence is TGTGCCAGCAGCTTAGTTAGGTTTGAGCAGTTCTTC. It translates to CASSLVRFEQFF. The chain is encoded by TRBV7-2 joined to TRBJ2-1; the D segment cannot be called with confidence. V is pared back by 1 base and J by 9 bases, with 7 bases lying between the germline termini. CDR1 and CDR2, per the germline V gene, are SGHTA and FQGNSA. The CDR3 numbers 12 residues from cysteine through phenylalanine. Solely the CDR3 DNA is kept, with 36 bases framed from the first base. The full variable domain, completed from the reference TRBV7-2 and TRBJ2-1 proteins outside the CDR3, reads GAGVSQSPSNKVTEKGKDVELRCDPISGHTALYWYRQSLGQGLEFLIYFQGNSAPDKSGLPSDRFSAERTGGSVSTLTIQRTQQEDSAVYLCASSLVRFEQFFGPGTRLTVL.